This T cell receptor beta chain was observed in a study of blood T cell repertoires in COVID-19. The overall study: Some COVID-19 samples were acute and others convalescent; all came from the United States, Italy and Spain. T cells, B-cell-depleted T cells, or PBMCs supplied cDNA or gDNA.

V gave up 1 base and J gave up 2 bases; unmatched junction bases: 9. From germline, CDR1 is KGHSH and CDR2 LQKENI. CDR3 length equals 18 residues. Original methodology: Amplifying reference gene primers gave estimates of nucleated cell counts. The repertoire was sequenced with immunoSEQ multiplex PCR; TCRdb's copy has only in-frame clones and lacks some. The V and J calls and the clone size are those of that table, but D and trimming were determined from the DNA. The sample shows 130,000 or so clones, 60% to 85% of them seen only once. The chain couples TRBV18 to TRBJ1-2, with 11 bases lining up with TRBD1. Input material: peripheral blood. This clonotype originated in a man in his fifties with acute or convalescent COVID-19. The CDR3 loop reads CASSPQGQGAHINYGYTF. The CDR3 nucleotides read TGTGCCAGCTCACCACAAGGACAGGGGGCGCACATCAACTATGGCTACACCTTC.